The T cell receptor beta chain described here comes from a study of blood T cell repertoires in COVID-19. The ends were cut back, 0 bases at V and 7 bases at J, with 12 bases in the middle. This CDR3 region has 14 residues. Germline lookup yields CDR1 LNHNV and CDR2 YYDKDF (reference sequence). TCRdb's table, derived via immunoSEQ multiplex PCR, lists solely in-frame clones and lacks some. The table records around 290,000 clones, more than 70% of them present only once. This clone was seen once. The chain links TRBV15 to TRBJ2-5, with D possibly being TRBD1 (5 bases). This sequence was found in a woman aged 50 to 60 who had recovered from COVID-19. The specimen was peripheral blood. CDR3 protein: CATSRDMWGGTQYF. In DNA form, the CDR3 reads TGTGCCACCAGCAGAGATATGTGGGGCGGGACCCAGTACTTC.